The table lists the clone carrying this T cell receptor (beta chain) with a count of one. What it binds is unknown. This sample is drawn from a study of shared clonotypes between healthy human individuals. Study conclusions and caveats: Estimated clonotype richness was generally higher in naive than memory subsets.

Repertoires were generated with immunoSEQ multiplex PCR, while TCRdb's copy carries only in-frame clones and drops some. The sample lists 150,000 to 200,000 clones, about 93% occurring once. Germline V lookup: CDR1 SGHTA, CDR2 FQGNSA. V was trimmed by 2 bases and J by 5 bases, leaving 9 bases between them. This CDR3 comprises 13 residues. Sequences were obtained from naive CD4+ T cells sorted from blood. Noted subset: CD45RA+ positively selected. The genes are TRBV7-2 and TRBJ1-2; no clear D gene. This receptor was obtained from a young woman in good health. CDR3 in DNA: TGTGCCAGCAGCTTAAACTCGGTATATGGCTACACCTTC. Amino acid sequence: CASSLNSVYGYTF.